The 10 T cell receptor beta chains presented below share a single source sample, sequenced in a study of CD8+CD57+ T cells in acquired aplastic anemia. CDR3 and TCR beta VDJ profiling relied on genomic DNA as the template. TCRdb recomputed calls from the reads with MiXCR, one row per CDR3 protein. The sample includes about 170,000 distinct CDR3 sequences, under 75% of them seen just once. The sequenced sample consisted of sorted CD4+, CD8+, or CD8+CD57+ T cells (not recorded which) from PBMCs. These receptors all come from a human donor in good health.

The chain is built from TRBV6-5 and TRBJ2-1; D may be TRBD1 (5 bases). The CDR3 contains 17 residues. Between the trimmed V and J ends, which lost 0 bases and 8 bases, there was a span of 20 bases. Germline V gene data show CDR1 as MNHEY and CDR2 as SVGAGI. CDR3 in DNA: TGTGCCAGCAGTTACTCCCAGGCAGGGATAACTAACGATGAGCAGTTCTTC. Translation: CASSYSQAGITNDEQFF.

In the case of this clonotype: A read error may produce the germline difference seen at one junction end. This chain joins TRBV5-6 and TRBJ1-5; D unresolved. The CDR3 is made up of 13 amino acids. Germline V gene sequence: CDR1 SGHDT, CDR2 YYEEEE. The CDR3 loop reads CASGLGRSSTQHF. In DNA form, the CDR3 reads TGTGCCAGCGGCTTGGGCCGGAGCTCAACCCAGCATTTT.

The chain carries TRBV10-3 and TRBJ2-7; no clear D gene. Trimming removed 5 bases from V and 2 bases from J, with 10 bases in between. The CDR3 consists of 13 residues. Per the germline V gene, CDR1 is ENHRY and CDR2 is SYGVKD. In DNA, the CDR3 is TGTGCCATCAGTTCGGACGGCCCCTACGAGCAGTACTTC. Translation gives CAISSDGPYEQYF.

The chain has TRBV7-2 and TRBJ2-7; D ambiguous. The ends were cut back, 1 base at V and 2 bases at J, with 6 bases in the middle. The CDR3 consists of 13 residues. Germline V gene sequence: CDR1 SGHTA, CDR2 FQGNSA. The CDR3 sequence: CASSLVNPYEQYF. Here the CDR3 DNA reads TGTGCCAGCAGCTTAGTCAACCCCTACGAGCAGTACTTC. The complete variable domain, with remaining parts taken from reference TRBV7-2 and TRBJ2-7, reads GAGVSQSPSNKVTEKGKDVELRCDPISGHTALYWYRQSLGQGLEFLIYFQGNSAPDKSGLPSDRFSAERTGGSVSTLTIQRTQQEDSAVYLCASSLVNPYEQYFGPGTRLTVT.

This chain links TRBV7-9 with TRBJ1-5, with 7 bases that match TRBD1. This CDR3 is 16 amino acids long. V lost 1 base to trimming and J lost 2 bases; unmatched junction nucleotides: 5. Germline V lookup: CDR1 SEHNR, CDR2 FQNEAQ (reference sequence). The CDR3: CASSLGPGGGNQPQHF. The CDR3 DNA reads TGTGCCAGCAGCTTAGGGCCAGGGGGAGGCAATCAGCCCCAGCATTTT.

The gene calls are TRBV9 and TRBJ2-7; possibly TRBD1 for D (6 bases). V was shortened by 4 bases and J by 1 base, with 12 bases between the two germline ends. The germline CDR1 and CDR2 sequences are SGDLS and YYNGEE. This CDR3 spans 14 amino acids. The CDR3 nucleotides read TGTGCCAGCAGCTCAGGGGATGGTTCCTACGAGCAGTACTTC. Protein: CASSSGDGSYEQYF. The full variable domain, its missing parts supplied by reference TRBV9 and TRBJ2-7, is DSGVTQTPKHLITATGQRVTLRCSPRSGDLSVYWYQQSLDQGLQFLIQYYNGEERAKGNILERFSAQQFPDLHSELNLSSLELGDSALYFCASSSGDGSYEQYFGPGTRLTVT.

This clonotype has just a few counts. The chain has TRBV29-1 and TRBJ2-7, with 7 nucleotides matching TRBD1. The CDR3 loop spans 12 amino acids. V lost 7 bases, J lost 2 bases, and 5 bases stayed unmatched. The V gene's germline CDR1 is SQVTM and CDR2 ANQGSEA. The CDR3 DNA reads TGCAGCGCTCTGACAGGGCCCTACGAGCAGTACTTC. Its translation: CSALTGPYEQYF.

The rearrangement uses TRBV12-3 or TRBV12-4 and TRBJ1-1, with unresolved D. Trimming removed 4 bases at V and 6 bases at J, with 6 bases between. This CDR3 has 11 residues. The CDR3 DNA follows: TGTGCCAGCAGTTATGGGTCTGAAGCTTTCTTT. This encodes CASSYGSEAFF.

This clonotype was seen many times. The chain couples TRBV4-1 to TRBJ1-1; tentatively, D is TRBD1 (6 bases). Germline values: CDR1 MGHRA, CDR2 YSYEKL. Trimming stripped 3 bases from V and 6 bases from J, with 14 bases between. The CDR3 runs 14 residues. The CDR3 DNA reads as TGCGCCAGCAGCCATCCGCAGGGGCAGGCTGAAGCTTTCTTT. It is translated as CASSHPQGQAEAFF.

This clonotype is a singleton in its sample. The rearrangement links TRBV9 to TRBJ2-7; 8 nucleotides agree with TRBD2. CDR1 is SGDLS, CDR2 YYNGEE, per germline. The length of the CDR3 is 13 residues. V gave up 0 bases and J gave up 6 bases; unmatched junction bases: 2. The CDR3 region has the DNA TGTGCCAGCAGCGTAGAAGCGGGAGTCGAGCAGTACTTC. Translated: CASSVEAGVEQYF.